Reported below is one TCR beta chain. What it binds is unknown. PCR primers comprised 60 Vbeta and 13 Jbeta primers. Measured with immunoSEQ multiplex PCR; TCRdb has only the in-frame clones, and not every one. The sample yields over 110,000 clones, more than 75% seen once. These data come from a study of cytomegalovirus exposure and HLA in healthy donors. Study-level points and caveats: The CMV antigen specificity of three CMV-associated chains was confirmed through in vitro analysis. A further, later analysis showed that HLA-associated TCR beta chains (compared with equally common others) were more clonally expanded. In an earlier analysis, in roughly 580 donors, most V segments appeared productive either ~90% or ~30% of the time.

This receptor was identified in a woman under 30 in good health and CMV-seropositive. The sequencing sample was made of PBMCs.

The CDR3: CSAEKRGGPAYEQYF. The DNA for the CDR3 is TGCAGCGCCGAGAAAAGGGGGGGACCGGCCTACGAGCAGTACTTC. V usage is TRBV29-1 and J usage is TRBJ2-7; TRBD2 is a possible D gene (7 bases). This CDR3 region has 15 residues. The V gene's germline CDR1 is SQVTM and CDR2 ANQGSEA. V lost 7 bases to trimming and J lost 2 bases, with 21 bases between them.